These 24 T cell receptor beta chains were all obtained from the same sample, sequenced in a study of identical twins. TCRdb analysed the 5' RACE reads with MiXCR anew, one entry per CDR3 protein. The sample lists some 760,000 distinct CDR3 sequences, roughly 18% seen once, with around 13% in the top ten. A further study also used this sample, focusing on T cells expressing NK-cell markers.

What was sequenced was PBMCs. Receptors were obtained from a woman younger than 30 in good health.

This clonotype was observed a handful of times. V is TRBV7-8 and J is TRBJ2-1, with 15 positions matching TRBD2. Germline lookup yields CDR1 SGHVS and CDR2 FQNEAQ. The CDR3 spans 16 residues. V lost 6 bases to trimming and J lost 10 bases; unmatched junction nucleotides: 10. The CDR3 DNA reads as TGTGCCAGCAGTCCATCCTGGACTAGCGGGGGGGAGGAGCAGTTCTTC. This sequence encodes CASSPSWTSGGEEQFF.

This clonotype came up many times. This sequence joins TRBV10-3 and TRBJ1-1; 9 bases map to TRBD1. CDR3 size: 15 residues. Trimming took 10 bases from V and 2 from J; bases not matched to a gene: 11. From germline, CDR1 is ENHRY and CDR2 SYGVKD. The CDR3 bases are TGTGCCACCCTGCCCGGGACAGGGAGTAACACTGAAGCTTTCTTT. Amino acids: CATLPGTGSNTEAFF.

This clonotype was seen a few times. Germline is not matched at one junction end, which may reflect a read error. V usage is TRBV7-7 and J usage is TRBJ2-3; the match to TRBD2 covers 8 bases. Germline V lookup: CDR1 SSHAT, CDR2 FNYEAQ (reference sequence). This CDR3 is 14 amino acids long. In DNA form, the CDR3 reads TGTGCTAGCAGCCCAGCGGGGGCTCCAGATACGCAGTATTTT. Its translation is CASSPAGAPDTQYF.

The chain employs TRBV7-2 and TRBJ1-1; D possibly corresponds to TRBD1 (5 bases). The CDR3 is made up of 13 amino acids. The germline gives CDR1 SGHTA, CDR2 FQGNSA. Trimming left V 4 bases short and J 4 bases short, with 10 bases between. CDR3 protein: CASSYQGTTEAFF. CDR3 nucleotide sequence: TGTGCCAGCAGCTACCAGGGTACCACTGAAGCTTTCTTT.

The chain is built from TRBV5-1 and TRBJ2-1; a possible D gene is TRBD1 (5 bases). The germline V and J ends were trimmed by 4 bases and 5 bases, with 19 bases remaining between them. CDR3 length equals 16 residues. Germline lookup yields CDR1 SGHRS and CDR2 YFSETQ. The CDR3 region is CASSIGTGLGNNEQFF. The CDR3 nucleotides are TGCGCCAGCAGCATAGGAACAGGTTTGGGAAACAATGAGCAGTTCTTC.

This clonotype was detected many times. The chain recombines TRBV12-3 or TRBV12-4 with TRBJ1-4; perhaps TRBD1 as D (6 bases). CDR3 length: 14 residues. Deletions cut 5 bases from V and 8 bases from J, with 15 bases between. DNA for the CDR3: TGTGCCAGCAGTCCCGGGCAGGGGACGGAAAAACTGTTTTTT. It specifies CASSPGQGTEKLFF.

V is TRBV25-1 and J is TRBJ1-1; D is uncertain. From germline, CDR1 is MGHDK and CDR2 SYGVNS. V was pared by 4 bases and J by 3 bases, with 9 bases between. This CDR3 region has 13 residues. CDR3 nucleotide sequence: TGTGCCAGCAGTGGCGTGATTTACACTGAAGCTTTCTTT. This gives the protein CASSGVIYTEAFF.

This clonotype was detected ten times or more. The chain is built from TRBV12-3 or TRBV12-4 and TRBJ1-1, with a possible D match to TRBD1 (5 bases). The CDR3 is 11 amino acids. The ends were cut back, 2 bases at V and 10 bases at J, with 8 bases in the middle. The CDR3 reads CASSLTRGAFF. In DNA, the CDR3 is TGTGCCAGCAGTTTAACTAGGGGAGCTTTCTTT.

The chain has TRBV4-3 and TRBJ2-3, with 11 bases that match TRBD2. V trimming: 1 base; J trimming: 6 bases; junction bases outside the gene matches: 0. The CDR3 has 14 amino acids. Germline V lookup: CDR1 LGHNA, CDR2 YSLEER. In DNA form, the CDR3 reads TGCGCCAGCAGCCAAGCTAGCGGGAGGGATACGCAGTATTTT. It yields the protein CASSQASGRDTQYF.

This chain connects TRBV27 to TRBJ2-6; D is perhaps TRBD1 or TRBD2 (6 bases each). This CDR3 comprises 15 residues. Trimming took 5 bases from V and 2 from J, leaving 10 bases between them. Germline V gives CDR1 MNHEY, CDR2 SMNVEV (reference sequence). CDR3 nucleotide sequence: TGTGCCAGCAGTGTAAGGGGGGCTGGGGCCAACGTCCTGACTTTC. Its protein is CASSVRGAGANVLTF.

This sequence joins TRBV7-9 and TRBJ2-7; 7 nucleotides agree with TRBD1. The trim removed 2 bases at V and 2 bases at J, leaving 3 bases unmatched. CDR1 and CDR2 (germline): SEHNR, FQNEAQ (reference sequence). The CDR3 has 14 residues. The CDR3 is CASSLKDRTYEQYF. For the CDR3, the DNA is TGTGCCAGCAGCTTAAAGGACAGGACCTACGAGCAGTACTTC.

The chain links TRBV20-1 to TRBJ2-4; possibly TRBD1 or TRBD2 for D (7 bases each). Germline-derived CDR1 and CDR2 are DFQATT and SNEGSKA (reference sequence). This CDR3 has 13 residues. Trimming pared 0 bases from V and 7 bases from J, leaving 10 bases between. CDR3 sequence reads: CSARDRGGNIQYF. The CDR3 DNA sequence: TGCAGTGCTAGAGACAGGGGGGGGAACATTCAGTACTTC.

This clonotype has more than one count but fewer than ten. V is TRBV5-6 and J is TRBJ2-7; either TRBD1 or TRBD2 may fit D (7 bases each). The CDR3 has 15 amino acids. Trimming removed 0 bases at V and 2 bases at J, with 12 bases between. CDR1 is SGHDT and CDR2 is YYEEEE in the germline V gene. This CDR3 reads CASSLAPGGAYEQYF. The DNA of the CDR3 is TGTGCCAGCAGCTTGGCCCCAGGGGGGGCCTACGAGCAGTACTTC.

V usage is TRBV7-9 and J usage is TRBJ2-2; 7 bases match TRBD2. The V gene's germline CDR1 is SEHNR and CDR2 FQNEAQ (reference sequence). This CDR3 is built from 15 residues. The J segment lost 4 bases and the V segment lost 5 bases, leaving 7 bases of the junction unmatched. The CDR3 nucleotides are TGTGCCAGCAGCCAGGCCCGGGAGGCCACCGGGGAGCTGTTTTTT. It specifies CASSQAREATGELFF.

The rearrangement links TRBV20-1 to TRBJ1-6, with TRBD1 as a possible D gene (6 bases). Germline lookup yields CDR1 DFQATT and CDR2 SNEGSKA (reference sequence). V was trimmed by 3 bases and J by 10 bases, leaving 19 bases between them. The length of the CDR3 is 15 residues. Written as DNA, the CDR3 is TGCAGTGCTAGGAACCGACAAGGGGGGCGGTCACCCCTCCACTTT. It is translated as CSARNRQGGRSPLHF.

This clonotype was recorded a few times. The chain employs TRBV29-1 and TRBJ2-7; 10 bases map to TRBD2. J lost 3 bases, V lost 6 bases, and 5 bases had no gene match. The CDR3 totals 13 residues. Germline-derived CDR1 and CDR2 are SQVTM and ANQGSEA. The CDR3 loop reads CSVTGTSDYEQYF. CDR3 bases: TGCAGCGTGACCGGGACTAGCGACTACGAGCAGTACTTC.

The genes are TRBV12-3 or TRBV12-4 and TRBJ2-7, with 12 bases identical to TRBD2. The CDR3 extends over 15 amino acids. The ends lost 6 bases at V and 2 bases at J; junction bases unmatched: 5. CDR3 bases: TGTGCCAGCAGCATCGGACTAGCGGGGACCTACGAGCAGTACTTC. Translated: CASSIGLAGTYEQYF.

This clonotype appeared a few times. The rearrangement joins TRBV7-9 to TRBJ2-1; D gene unclear. The CDR3 sequence is 16 residues long. The ends were cut back, 5 bases at V and 0 bases at J, with 14 bases in the middle. Germline assignment: CDR1 SEHNR and CDR2 FQNEAQ (reference sequence). As DNA, the CDR3 is TGTGCCAGCAGCCAACCACTAACGGGCTCCTACAATGAGCAGTTCTTC. It specifies CASSQPLTGSYNEQFF. The full variable domain, its missing parts supplied by reference TRBV7-9 and TRBJ2-1, is DTGVSQNPRHKITKRGQNVTFRCDPISEHNRLYWYRQTLGQGPEFLTYFQNEAQLEKSRLLSDRFSAERPKGSFSTLEIQRTEQGDSAMYLCASSQPLTGSYNEQFFGPGTRLTVL.

This clonotype came up many times. This rearrangement joins TRBV5-1 to TRBJ2-1; D uncertain. Looked up from germline, CDR1 is SGHRS and CDR2 is YFSETQ. CDR3 length: 15 amino acids. The V end lost 0 bases, the J end lost 0 bases, and 7 bases lay between the germline ends. CDR3 nucleotide sequence: TGCGCCAGCAGCTTGGGTGTAGACTCCTACAATGAGCAGTTCTTC. Amino acid sequence: CASSLGVDSYNEQFF.

The chain combines TRBV4-1 with TRBJ2-1; perhaps TRBD2 as D (6 bases). The germline V gene has CDR1 MGHRA and CDR2 YSYEKL. The V gene lost 0 bases and the J gene lost 2 bases, with 20 bases spanning the gap. The CDR3 length is 19 residues. The CDR3 here is CASSQDWAPSGRPYNEQFF. Here the CDR3 DNA reads TGCGCCAGCAGCCAAGATTGGGCCCCTTCAGGGAGGCCCTACAATGAGCAGTTCTTC.

This chain connects TRBV7-8 to TRBJ1-1, with no clear D. Germline lookup yields CDR1 SGHVS and CDR2 FQNEAQ. V was pared by 5 bases and J by 4 bases, with 17 bases between. The CDR3 is 15 residues long. The CDR3 reads CASSHEYGFGTEAFF. The CDR3, as DNA: TGTGCCAGCAGCCACGAATATGGGTTTGGCACTGAAGCTTTCTTT. Full variable domain (missing parts from reference TRBV7-8 and TRBJ1-1): GAGVSQSPRYKVAKRGQDVALRCDPISGHVSLFWYQQALGQGPEFLTYFQNEAQLDKSGLPSDRFFAERPEGSVSTLKIQRTQQEDSAVYLCASSHEYGFGTEAFFGQGTRLTVV.

This clonotype came up many times. The chain couples TRBV20-1 to TRBJ2-7, with a tentative D call TRBD1 (5 bases). Germline CDR1 DFQATT, CDR2 SNEGSKA (reference sequence). V was pared by 0 bases and J by 5 bases, with 17 bases between. The CDR3 contains 15 residues. The CDR3 region has the DNA TGCAGTGCTAGAGATCCCACCCGGACAATCAACGAGCAGTACTTC. This sequence encodes CSARDPTRTINEQYF.

V is TRBV7-8 and J is TRBJ2-7, with 8 nucleotides matching TRBD1. CDR1 and CDR2 (germline): SGHVS, FQNEAQ. Germline trimming cut 5 bases from V and 3 bases from J; bases unmatched to any gene: 18. The CDR3 is 18 amino acids. CDR3 residues: CASSPSPLRQGAGYEQYF. In nucleotides, the CDR3 is TGTGCCAGCAGCCCGAGCCCCCTTCGGCAGGGGGCGGGCTACGAGCAGTACTTC.

There are a few counts of this clonotype. The chain recombines TRBV5-5 with TRBJ1-2; D gene unclear. Germline lookup yields CDR1 SGHKS and CDR2 YYEKEE (reference sequence). This CDR3 region has 16 residues. With 0 bases removed from V and 1 base from J, the gap between germline ends came to 13 bases. DNA of the CDR3: TGTGCCAGCAGCTTGGAAGAAGATCGGATTAACTATGGCTACACCTTC. This sequence encodes CASSLEEDRINYGYTF.